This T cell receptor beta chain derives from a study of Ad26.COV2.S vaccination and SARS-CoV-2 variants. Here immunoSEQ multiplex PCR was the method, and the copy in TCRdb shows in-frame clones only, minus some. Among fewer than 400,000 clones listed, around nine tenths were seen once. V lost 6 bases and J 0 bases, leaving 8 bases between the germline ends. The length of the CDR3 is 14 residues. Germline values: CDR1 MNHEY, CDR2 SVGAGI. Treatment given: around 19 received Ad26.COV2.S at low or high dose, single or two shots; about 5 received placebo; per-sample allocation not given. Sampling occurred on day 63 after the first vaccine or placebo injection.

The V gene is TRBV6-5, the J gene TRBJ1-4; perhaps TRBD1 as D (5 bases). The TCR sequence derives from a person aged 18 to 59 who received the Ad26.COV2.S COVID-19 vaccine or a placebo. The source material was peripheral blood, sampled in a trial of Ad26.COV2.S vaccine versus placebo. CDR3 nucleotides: TGTGCCAGCAGATGGGGCGCAACTAATGAAAAACTGTTTTTT. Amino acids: CASRWGATNEKLFF.